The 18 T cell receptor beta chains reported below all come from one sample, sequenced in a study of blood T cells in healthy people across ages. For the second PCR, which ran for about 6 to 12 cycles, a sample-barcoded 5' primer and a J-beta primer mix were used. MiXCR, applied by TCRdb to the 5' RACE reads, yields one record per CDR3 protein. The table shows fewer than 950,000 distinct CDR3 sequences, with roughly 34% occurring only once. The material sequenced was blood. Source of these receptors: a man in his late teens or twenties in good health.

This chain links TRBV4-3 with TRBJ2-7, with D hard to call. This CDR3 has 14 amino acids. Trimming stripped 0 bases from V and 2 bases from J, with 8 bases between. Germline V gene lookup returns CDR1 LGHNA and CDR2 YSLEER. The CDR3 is CASSQDEDAYEQYF. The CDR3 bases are TGCGCCAGCAGCCAAGATGAGGACGCCTACGAGCAGTACTTC.

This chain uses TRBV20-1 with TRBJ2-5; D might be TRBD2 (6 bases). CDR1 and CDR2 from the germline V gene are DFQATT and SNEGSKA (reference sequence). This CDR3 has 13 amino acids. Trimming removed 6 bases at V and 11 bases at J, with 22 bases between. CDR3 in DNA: TGCAGTGCACCGGGACTGAAATACAATGAGCAGTACTTC. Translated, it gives CSAPGLKYNEQYF.

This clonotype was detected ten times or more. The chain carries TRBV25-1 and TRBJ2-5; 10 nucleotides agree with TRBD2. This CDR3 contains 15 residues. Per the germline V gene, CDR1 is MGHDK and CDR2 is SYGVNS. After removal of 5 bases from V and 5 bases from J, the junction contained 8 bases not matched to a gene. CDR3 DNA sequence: TGTGCCAGCAGTCCCCTAGCGGGGGAGGGTGAGACCCAGTACTTC. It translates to CASSPLAGEGETQYF.

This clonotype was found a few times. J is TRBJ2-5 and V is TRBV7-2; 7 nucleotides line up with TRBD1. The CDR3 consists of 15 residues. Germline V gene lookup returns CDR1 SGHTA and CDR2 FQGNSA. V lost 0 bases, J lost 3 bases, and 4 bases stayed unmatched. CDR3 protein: CASSLAIDREETQYF. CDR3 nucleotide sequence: TGTGCCAGCAGCTTAGCTATTGACAGGGAAGAGACCCAGTACTTC. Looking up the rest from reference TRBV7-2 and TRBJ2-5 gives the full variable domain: GAGVSQSPSNKVTEKGKDVELRCDPISGHTALYWYRQSLGQGLEFLIYFQGNSAPDKSGLPSDRFSAERTGGSVSTLTIQRTQQEDSAVYLCASSLAIDREETQYFGPGTRLLVL.

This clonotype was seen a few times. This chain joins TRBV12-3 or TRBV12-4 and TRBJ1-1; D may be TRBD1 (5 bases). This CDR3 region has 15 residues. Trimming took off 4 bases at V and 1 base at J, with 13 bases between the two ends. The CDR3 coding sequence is TGTGCCAGCAGTTCAGAGGGGCCGCAGAACACTGAAGCTTTCTTT. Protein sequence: CASSSEGPQNTEAFF.

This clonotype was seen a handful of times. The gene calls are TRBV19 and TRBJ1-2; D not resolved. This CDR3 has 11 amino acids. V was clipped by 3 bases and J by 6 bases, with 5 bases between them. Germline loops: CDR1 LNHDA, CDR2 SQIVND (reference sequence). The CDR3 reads CASSIVNGYTF. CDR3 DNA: TGTGCCAGTAGTATTGTCAATGGCTACACCTTC.

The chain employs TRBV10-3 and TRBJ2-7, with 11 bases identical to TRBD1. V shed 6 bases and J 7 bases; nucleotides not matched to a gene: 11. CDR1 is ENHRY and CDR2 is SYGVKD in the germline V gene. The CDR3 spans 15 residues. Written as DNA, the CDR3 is TGTGCCATCAGCCGGACAGGGGGCAAGTACAATGAGCAGTACTTC. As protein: CAISRTGGKYNEQYF.

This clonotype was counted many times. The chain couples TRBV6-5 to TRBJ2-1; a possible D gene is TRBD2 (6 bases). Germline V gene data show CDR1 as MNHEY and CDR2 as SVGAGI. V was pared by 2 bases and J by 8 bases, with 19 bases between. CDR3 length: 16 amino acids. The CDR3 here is CASSYGGRVAGDEQFF. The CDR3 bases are TGTGCCAGCAGTTACGGAGGGAGAGTCGCCGGCGATGAGCAGTTCTTC.

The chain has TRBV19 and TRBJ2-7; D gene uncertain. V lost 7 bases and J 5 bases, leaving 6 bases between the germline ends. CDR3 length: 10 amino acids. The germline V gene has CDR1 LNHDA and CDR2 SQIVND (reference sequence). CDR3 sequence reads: CASKSNEQYF. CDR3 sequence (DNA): TGTGCCAGTAAAAGTAACGAGCAGTACTTC.

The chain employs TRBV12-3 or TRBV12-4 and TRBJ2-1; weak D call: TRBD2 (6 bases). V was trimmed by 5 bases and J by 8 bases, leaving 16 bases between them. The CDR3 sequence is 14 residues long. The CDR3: CASSAGPSNDEQFF. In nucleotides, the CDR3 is TGTGCCAGCAGTGCGGGGCCTTCCAACGATGAGCAGTTCTTC.

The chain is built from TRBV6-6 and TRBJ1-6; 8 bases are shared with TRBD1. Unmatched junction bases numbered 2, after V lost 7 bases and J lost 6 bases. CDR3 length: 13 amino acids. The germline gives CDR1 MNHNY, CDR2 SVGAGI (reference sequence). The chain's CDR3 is CASTDRGNSPLHF. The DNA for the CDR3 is TGTGCCAGCACTGACAGGGGTAATTCACCCCTCCACTTT.

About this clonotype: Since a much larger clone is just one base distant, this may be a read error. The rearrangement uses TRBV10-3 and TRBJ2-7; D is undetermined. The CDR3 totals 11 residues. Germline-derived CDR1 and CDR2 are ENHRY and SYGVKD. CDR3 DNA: TGTGCCAGCAGTGTGGATAACGAGCAGTACTTC. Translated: CASSVDNEQYF.

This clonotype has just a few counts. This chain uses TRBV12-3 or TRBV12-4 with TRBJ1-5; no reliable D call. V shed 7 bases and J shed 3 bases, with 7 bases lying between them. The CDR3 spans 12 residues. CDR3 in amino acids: CASTVDNQPQHF. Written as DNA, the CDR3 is TGTGCCAGCACCGTAGACAATCAGCCCCAGCATTTT.

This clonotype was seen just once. The CDR3 region has the DNA TGCAGCGTTGCCCTAGCGAGAAACTACGAGCAGTACTTC. It translates to CSVALARNYEQYF. The gene calls are TRBV29-1 and TRBJ2-7, with a possible D match to TRBD2 (6 bases). This CDR3 is built from 13 residues. The V end lost 4 bases, the J end lost 3 bases, and 13 bases lay between the germline ends. Germline values: CDR1 SQVTM, CDR2 ANQGSEA.

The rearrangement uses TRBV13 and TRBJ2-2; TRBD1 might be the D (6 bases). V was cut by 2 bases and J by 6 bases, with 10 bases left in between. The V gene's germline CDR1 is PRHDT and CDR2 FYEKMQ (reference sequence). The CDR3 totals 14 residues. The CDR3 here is CASSLIRGAGELFF. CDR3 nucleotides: TGTGCCAGCAGCTTAATCAGGGGAGCCGGGGAGCTGTTTTTT.

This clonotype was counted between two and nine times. The CDR3 reads CASSGGGLYGYTF. The CDR3 nucleotides are TGTGCCAGCAGCGGGGGCGGTCTCTATGGCTACACCTTC. The V and J genes are TRBV7-9 and TRBJ1-2; D perhaps matches TRBD1 (6 bases). V dropped 5 bases and J dropped 4 bases, with 11 bases sitting between them. The CDR3 loop spans 13 amino acids. Germline lookup yields CDR1 SEHNR and CDR2 FQNEAQ (reference sequence).

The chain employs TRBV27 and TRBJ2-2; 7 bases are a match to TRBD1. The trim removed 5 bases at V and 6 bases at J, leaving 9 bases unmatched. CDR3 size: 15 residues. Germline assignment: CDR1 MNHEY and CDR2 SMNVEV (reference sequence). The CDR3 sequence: CASSPRQGLAGELFF. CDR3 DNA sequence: TGTGCCAGCAGTCCCCGACAGGGATTGGCCGGGGAGCTGTTTTTT.

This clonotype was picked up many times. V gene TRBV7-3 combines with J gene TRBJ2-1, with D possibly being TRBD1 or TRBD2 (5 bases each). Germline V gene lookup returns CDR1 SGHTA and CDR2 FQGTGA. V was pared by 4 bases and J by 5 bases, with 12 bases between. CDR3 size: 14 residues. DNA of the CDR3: TGTGCCAGCAGCTCCCTTCGGGGCCACAATGAGCAGTTCTTC. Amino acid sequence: CASSSLRGHNEQFF. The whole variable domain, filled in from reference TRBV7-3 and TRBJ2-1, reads GAGVSQTPSNKVTEKGKYVELRCDPISGHTALYWYRQSLGQGPEFLIYFQGTGAADDSGLPNDRFFAVRPEGSVSTLKIQRTERGDSAVYLCASSSLRGHNEQFFGPGTRLTVL.